There are a few counts of the clone carrying this T cell receptor beta chain. CDR3 length: 15 residues. Germline loops: CDR1 SQVTM, CDR2 ANQGSEA. Trimming took 6 bases from V and 5 from J, leaving 22 bases between them. The data stem from a study of T-cell reconstitution after alpha-beta-depleted transplantation in children. The TCRbeta library was prepared with unique molecular identifiers. MiXCR was run by TCRdb on the PCR reads, yielding one entry per CDR3 protein. The sample contains 250,000 to 350,000 distinct CDR3 sequences, nearly 10% of which appear only once. The V gene is TRBV29-1, the J gene TRBJ2-5; D remains unclear. The TCR comes from a human donor who donated a stem cell graft to a child with SCID. Specimen: PBMCs from the stem cell graft donor, collected from the stem cell graft. The CDR3 protein is CSVPTRHIRTETQYF. CDR3 DNA sequence: TGCAGCGTCCCCACGAGACACATCCGGACGGAGACCCAGTACTTC. Full variable domain (missing parts from reference TRBV29-1 and TRBJ2-5): SAVISQKPSRDICQRGTSLTIQCQVDSQVTMMFWYRQQPGQSLTLIATANQGSEATYESGFVIDKFPISRPNLTFSTLTVSNMSPEDSSIYLCSVPTRHIRTETQYFGPGTRLLVL.